The clone carrying this T cell receptor (beta chain) was seen a few times. CDR1 is SGHTA and CDR2 is FQGNSA in the germline V gene. This CDR3 contains 14 residues. The V gene end was trimmed by 2 bases and the J gene end by 4 bases; junction bases not matched to a gene: 1. This sample is drawn from a study of blood T cell repertoires in COVID-19. Source study methods: Researchers report that nucleated cell counts were estimated from reference gene primer amplification. TCRdb keeps only in-frame clones here, not all; method: immunoSEQ multiplex PCR. V and J calls and clone size come straight from that table; D and trimming were deduced from the DNA. Of about 280,000 clones listed, around 90% are singletons.

Material: peripheral blood. The origin of this receptor is a woman in her forties or fifties who had recovered from COVID-19. J is TRBJ1-5 and V is TRBV7-2, with 8 nucleotides matching TRBD1. The CDR3 is CASSLRQGNQPQHF. CDR3 coding DNA: TGTGCCAGCAGCTTACGACAGGGGAATCAGCCCCAGCATTTT.